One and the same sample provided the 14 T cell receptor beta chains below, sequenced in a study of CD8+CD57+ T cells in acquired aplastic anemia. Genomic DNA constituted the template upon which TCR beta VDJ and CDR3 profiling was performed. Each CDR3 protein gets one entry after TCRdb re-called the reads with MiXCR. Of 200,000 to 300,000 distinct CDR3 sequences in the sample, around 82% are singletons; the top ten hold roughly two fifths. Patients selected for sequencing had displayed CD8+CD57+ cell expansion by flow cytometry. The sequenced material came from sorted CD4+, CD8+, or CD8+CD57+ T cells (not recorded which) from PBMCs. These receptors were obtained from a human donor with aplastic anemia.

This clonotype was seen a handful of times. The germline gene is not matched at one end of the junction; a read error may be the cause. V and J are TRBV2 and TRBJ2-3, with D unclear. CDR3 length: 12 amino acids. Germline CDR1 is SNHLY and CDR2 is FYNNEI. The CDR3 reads CAGSPTPDTQYF. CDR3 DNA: TGTGCCGGCAGTCCGACACCAGATACACAGTATTTT.

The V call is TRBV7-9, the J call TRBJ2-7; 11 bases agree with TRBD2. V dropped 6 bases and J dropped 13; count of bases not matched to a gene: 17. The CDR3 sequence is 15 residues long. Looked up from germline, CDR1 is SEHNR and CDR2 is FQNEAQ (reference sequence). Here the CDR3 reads CASSSSGRFRYAVYF. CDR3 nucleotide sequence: TGTGCCAGCAGTTCTAGCGGGAGGTTCCGATACGCAGTATACTTC.

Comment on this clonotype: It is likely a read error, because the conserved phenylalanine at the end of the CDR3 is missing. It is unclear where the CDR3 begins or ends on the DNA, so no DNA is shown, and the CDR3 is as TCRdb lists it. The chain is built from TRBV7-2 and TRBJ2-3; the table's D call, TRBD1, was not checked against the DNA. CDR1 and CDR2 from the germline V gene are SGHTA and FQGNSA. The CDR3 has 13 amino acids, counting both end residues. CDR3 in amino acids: CASGDGGTGTKDL.

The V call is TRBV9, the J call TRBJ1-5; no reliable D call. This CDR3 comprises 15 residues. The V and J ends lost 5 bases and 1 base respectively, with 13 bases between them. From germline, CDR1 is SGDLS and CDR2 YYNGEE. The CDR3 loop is CASSPTGRSNQPQHF. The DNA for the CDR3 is TGTGCCAGCAGTCCCACCGGGAGAAGCAATCAGCCCCAGCATTTT.

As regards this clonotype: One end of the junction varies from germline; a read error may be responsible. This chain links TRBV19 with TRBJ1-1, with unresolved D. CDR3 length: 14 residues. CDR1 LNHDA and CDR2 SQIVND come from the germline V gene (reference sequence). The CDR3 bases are TGTGCCAGCAGTATGGCAGAGGCCTGGACTGAAGCTTTCTTT. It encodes CASSMAEAWTEAFF. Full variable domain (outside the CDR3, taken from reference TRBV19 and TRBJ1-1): DGGITQSPKYLFRKEGQNVTLSCEQNLNHDAMYWYRQDPGQGLRLIYYSQIVNDFQKGDIAEGYSVSREKKESFPLTVTSAQKNPTAFYLCASSMAEAWTEAFFGQGTRLTVV.

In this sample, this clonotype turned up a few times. CDR3 nucleotide sequence: TGTGCCAGCAGTTCAGACAGGGGCAATTCACCCCTCCACTACACCTTC. Its protein product is CASSSDRGNSPLHYTF. V usage is TRBV7-6 and J usage is TRBJ1-2; 8 nucleotides line up with TRBD1. Looked up from germline, CDR1 is SGHVS and CDR2 is FNYEAQ. The CDR3 sequence is 16 residues long. The ends lost 6 bases at V and 10 bases at J; junction bases unmatched: 19.

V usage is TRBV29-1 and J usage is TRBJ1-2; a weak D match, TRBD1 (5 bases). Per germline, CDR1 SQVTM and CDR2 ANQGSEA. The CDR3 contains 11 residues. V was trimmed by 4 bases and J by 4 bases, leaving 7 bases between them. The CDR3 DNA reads TGCAGCGTTGGGGGCATCTATGGCTACACCTTC. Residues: CSVGGIYGYTF.

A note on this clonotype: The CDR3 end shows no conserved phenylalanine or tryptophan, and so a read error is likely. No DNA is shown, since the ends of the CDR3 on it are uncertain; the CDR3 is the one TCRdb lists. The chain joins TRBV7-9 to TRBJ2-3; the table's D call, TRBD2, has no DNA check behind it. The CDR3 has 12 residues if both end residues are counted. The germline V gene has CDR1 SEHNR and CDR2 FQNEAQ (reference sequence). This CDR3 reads CASSSKRSGEYD.

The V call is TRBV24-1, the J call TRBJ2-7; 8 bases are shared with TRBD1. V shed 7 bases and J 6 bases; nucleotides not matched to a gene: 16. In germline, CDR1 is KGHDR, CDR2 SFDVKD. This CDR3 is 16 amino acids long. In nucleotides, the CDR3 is TGTGCCACCAGGGCCCCGGGACAGGCGAACCTGGCCGAGCAGTACGTC. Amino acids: CATRAPGQANLAEQYV.

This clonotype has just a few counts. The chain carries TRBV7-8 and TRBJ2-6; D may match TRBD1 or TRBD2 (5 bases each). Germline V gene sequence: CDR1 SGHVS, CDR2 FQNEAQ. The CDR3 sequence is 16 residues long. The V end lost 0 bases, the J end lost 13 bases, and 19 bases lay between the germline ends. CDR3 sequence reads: CASSLAGSPGAQVLTF. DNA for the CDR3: TGTGCCAGCAGCTTAGCGGGTAGCCCCGGGGCGCAGGTCCTGACTTTC.

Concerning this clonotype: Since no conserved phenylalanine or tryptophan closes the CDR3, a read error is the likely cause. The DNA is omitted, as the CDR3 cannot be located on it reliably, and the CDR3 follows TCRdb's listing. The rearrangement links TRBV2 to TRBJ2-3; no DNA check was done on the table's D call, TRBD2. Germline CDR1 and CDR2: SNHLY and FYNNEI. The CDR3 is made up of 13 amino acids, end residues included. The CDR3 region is CASGELDPVLYEH.

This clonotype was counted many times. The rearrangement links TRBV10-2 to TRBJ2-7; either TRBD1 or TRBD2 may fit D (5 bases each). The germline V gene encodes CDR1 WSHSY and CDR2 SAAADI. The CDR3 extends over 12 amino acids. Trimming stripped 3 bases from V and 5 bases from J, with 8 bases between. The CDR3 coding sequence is TGCGCCAGCAGTGAAGGGACGGACGAGCAGTACTTC. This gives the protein CASSEGTDEQYF.

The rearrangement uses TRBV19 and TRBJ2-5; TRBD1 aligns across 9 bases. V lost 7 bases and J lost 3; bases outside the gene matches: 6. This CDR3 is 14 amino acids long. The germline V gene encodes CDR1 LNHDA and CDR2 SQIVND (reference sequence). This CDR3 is CASNPGTGKETQYF. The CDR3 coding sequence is TGTGCCAGTAACCCTGGGACAGGGAAAGAGACCCAGTACTTC.

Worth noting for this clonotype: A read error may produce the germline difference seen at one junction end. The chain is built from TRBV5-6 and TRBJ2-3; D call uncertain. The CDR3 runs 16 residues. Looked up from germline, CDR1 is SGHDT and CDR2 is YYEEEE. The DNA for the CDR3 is TGTGCCCGCAGCGCCAGTTTGGGAACTAGCACAGATACGCAGTATTTT. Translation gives CARSASLGTSTDTQYF.